Below, one T cell receptor beta chain is given with its context. The antigen remains undetermined. TCRdb's copy holds only in-frame clones and misses some; the assay was immunoSEQ multiplex PCR. The table records roughly 160,000 clones, around 92% of them present only once. This sample is drawn from a study of T cell responses to AZD1222 COVID-19 vaccine. Study information: Second-dose recipients at about 4 or about 12 weeks were treated as one pooled group. General observations from the study: The donors showed a predominance of white British ancestry and of females, with possible underestimation of clonal diversity.

CDR1 is KGHSH, CDR2 LQKENI, per germline. The CDR3 contains 13 residues. Trimming pared 2 bases from V and 2 bases from J, leaving 6 bases between. V is TRBV18 and J is TRBJ1-2; no reliable D call. The starting material was peripheral blood, obtained on day 0 of AZD1222 vaccination. This clonotype was obtained from an adult in good health. The CDR3 loop is CASSPGGNYGYTF. DNA for the CDR3: TGTGCCAGCTCACCAGGAGGAAACTATGGCTACACCTTC.